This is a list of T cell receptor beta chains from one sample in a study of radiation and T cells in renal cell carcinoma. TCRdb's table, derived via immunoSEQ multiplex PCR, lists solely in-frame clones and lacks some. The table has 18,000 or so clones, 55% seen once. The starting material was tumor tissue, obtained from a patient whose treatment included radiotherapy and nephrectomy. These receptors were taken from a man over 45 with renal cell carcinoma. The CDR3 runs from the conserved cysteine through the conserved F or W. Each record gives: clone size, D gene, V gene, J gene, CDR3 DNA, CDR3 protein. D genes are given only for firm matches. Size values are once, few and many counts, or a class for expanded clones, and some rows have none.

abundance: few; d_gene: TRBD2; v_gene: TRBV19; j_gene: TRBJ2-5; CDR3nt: TGTGCCAGTAGTATTGGTCGGGGGGGCCTGGAGACCCAGTACTTC; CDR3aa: CASSIGRGGLETQYF
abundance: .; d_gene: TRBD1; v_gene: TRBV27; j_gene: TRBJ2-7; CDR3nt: TGTGCCAGCAGTTCGGGACAGGGCGAGCAGTACTTC; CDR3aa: CASSSGQGEQYF
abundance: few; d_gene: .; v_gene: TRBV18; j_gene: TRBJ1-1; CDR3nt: TGTGCCAGCTCACCACGGGGGGAGATCTCTGACACTGAAGCTTTCTTT; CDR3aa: CASSPRGEISDTEAFF
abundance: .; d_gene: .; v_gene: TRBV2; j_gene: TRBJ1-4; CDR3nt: TGTGCCAGCAGTTATAATGAAAAACTGTTTTTT; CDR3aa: CASSYNEKLFF
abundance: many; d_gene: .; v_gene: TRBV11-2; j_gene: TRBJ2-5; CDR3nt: TGTGCCAGCAGCCCACAAGAGACCCAGTACTTC; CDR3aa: CASSPQETQYF
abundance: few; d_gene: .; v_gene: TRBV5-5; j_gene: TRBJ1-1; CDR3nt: TGTGCCAGCAGCTCAAACCCGGACGTAGCTGAAGCTTTCTTT; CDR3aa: CASSSNPDVAEAFF
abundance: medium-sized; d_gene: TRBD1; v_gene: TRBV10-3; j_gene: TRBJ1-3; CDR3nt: TGTGCCATCAGTACAGGGGGCTCTGGAAACACCATATATTTT; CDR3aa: CAISTGGSGNTIYF
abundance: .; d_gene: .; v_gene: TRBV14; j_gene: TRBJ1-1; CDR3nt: TGTGCCAGCAGCCAGAGCGCGGCCGGAACTGAAGCTTTCTTT; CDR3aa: CASSQSAAGTEAFF
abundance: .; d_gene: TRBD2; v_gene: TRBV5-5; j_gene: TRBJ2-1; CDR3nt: TGTGCCAGCAGCCTCCCGGGGGCTAGCGGGAGTAGGCAGTTCTTC; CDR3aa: CASSLPGASGSRQFF
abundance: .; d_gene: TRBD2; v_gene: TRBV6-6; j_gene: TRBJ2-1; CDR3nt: TGTGCCAGCAGCCCCCCAGGGACTAGCGGTCACAATGAGCAGTTCTTC; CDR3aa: CASSPPGTSGHNEQFF
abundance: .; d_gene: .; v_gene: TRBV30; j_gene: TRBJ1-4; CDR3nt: TGTGCCTGGAGTGTCGGTGGACGGGGGGGTAATGAAAAACTGTTTTTT; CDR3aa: CAWSVGGRGGNEKLFF
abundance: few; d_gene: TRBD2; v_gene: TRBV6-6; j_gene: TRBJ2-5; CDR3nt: TGTGCCAGCAGTTACTCGGGCGGGAGTGGTGTAGAGACCCAGTACTTC; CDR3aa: CASSYSGGSGVETQYF
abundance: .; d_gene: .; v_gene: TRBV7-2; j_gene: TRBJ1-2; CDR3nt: TGTGCCAGCAGCTTGAGCTCGTCAAGGAGAAACTATGGCTACACCTTC; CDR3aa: CASSLSSSRRNYGYTF
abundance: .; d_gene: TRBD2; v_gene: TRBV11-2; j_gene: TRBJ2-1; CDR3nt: TGTGCCAGCAGCTCATGGACTAGCGGGGGGGTATACAATGAGCAGTTCTTC; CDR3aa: CASSSWTSGGVYNEQFF
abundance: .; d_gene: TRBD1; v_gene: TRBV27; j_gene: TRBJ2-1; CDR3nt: TGTGCCAGCAGTTTAGATATAAGTAGGACAGGGGCGAACAATGAGCAGTTCTTC; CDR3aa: CASSLDISRTGANNEQFF
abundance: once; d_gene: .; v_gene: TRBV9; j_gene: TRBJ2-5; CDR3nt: TGTGCCAGCAGCATTCAAGCTTATGAAGAGGAGACCCAGTACTTC; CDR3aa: CASSIQAYEEETQYF
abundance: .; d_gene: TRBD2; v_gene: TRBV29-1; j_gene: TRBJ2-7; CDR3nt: TGCAGCGTTGCGGGGGGGGGCTACGAGCAGTACTTC; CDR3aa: CSVAGGGYEQYF
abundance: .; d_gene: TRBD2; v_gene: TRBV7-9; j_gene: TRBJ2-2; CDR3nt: TGTGCCACCAAGAAACTAGCGGGGACCGGGGAGCTGTTTTTT; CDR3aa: CATKKLAGTGELFF
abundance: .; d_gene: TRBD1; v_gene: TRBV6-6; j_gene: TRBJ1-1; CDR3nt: TGTGCCAGCAGTTTGGACAGGGGCACTGAAGCTTTCTTT; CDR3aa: CASSLDRGTEAFF
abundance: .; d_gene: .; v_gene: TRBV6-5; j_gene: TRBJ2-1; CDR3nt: TGTGCCAGCAGTTACTTCCAGGGTGGTGAGCAGTTCTTC; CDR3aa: CASSYFQGGEQFF
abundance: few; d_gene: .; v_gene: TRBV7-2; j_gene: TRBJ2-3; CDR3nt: TGTGCCAGCAGCGCGGGAAGACCAGATACGCAGTATTTT; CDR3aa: CASSAGRPDTQYF
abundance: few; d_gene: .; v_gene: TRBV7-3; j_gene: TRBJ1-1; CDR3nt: TGTGCCAGCAGCCAAACCGGGTCGGGCACTGAAGCTTTCTTT; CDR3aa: CASSQTGSGTEAFF
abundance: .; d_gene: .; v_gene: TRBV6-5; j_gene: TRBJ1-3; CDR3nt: TGTGCCAGCAGTTCCTGGGACCCCGGCTCTGGAAACACCATATATTTT; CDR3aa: CASSSWDPGSGNTIYF